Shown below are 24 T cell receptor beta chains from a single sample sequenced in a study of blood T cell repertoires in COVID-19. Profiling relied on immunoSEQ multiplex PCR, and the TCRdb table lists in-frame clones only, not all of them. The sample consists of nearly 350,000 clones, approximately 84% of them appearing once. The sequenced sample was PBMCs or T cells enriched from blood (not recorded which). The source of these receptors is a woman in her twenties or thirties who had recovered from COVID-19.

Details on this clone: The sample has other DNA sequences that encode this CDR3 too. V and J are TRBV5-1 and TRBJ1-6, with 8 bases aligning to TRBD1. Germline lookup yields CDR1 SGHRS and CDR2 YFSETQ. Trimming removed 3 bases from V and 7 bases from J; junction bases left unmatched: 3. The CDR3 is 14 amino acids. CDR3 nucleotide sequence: TGCGCCAGCAGCTCCGGACAGGGCAATTCACCCCTCCACTTT. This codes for CASSSGQGNSPLHF.

The CDR3 loop reads CATAEGVSNQPQHF. In DNA, the CDR3 is TGTGCCACCGCCGAGGGAGTCAGCAATCAGCCCCAGCATTTT. The rearrangement links TRBV24-1 to TRBJ1-5; D call uncertain. V was clipped by 9 bases and J by 1 base, with 12 bases between them. Per the germline V gene, CDR1 is KGHDR and CDR2 is SFDVKD. The CDR3 spans 14 residues.

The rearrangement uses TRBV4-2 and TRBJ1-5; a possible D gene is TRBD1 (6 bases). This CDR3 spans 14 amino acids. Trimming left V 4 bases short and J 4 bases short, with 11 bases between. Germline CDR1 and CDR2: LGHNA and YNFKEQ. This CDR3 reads CASSPTGTNQPQHF. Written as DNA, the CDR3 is TGTGCCAGCAGCCCTACCGGGACAAATCAGCCCCAGCATTTT.

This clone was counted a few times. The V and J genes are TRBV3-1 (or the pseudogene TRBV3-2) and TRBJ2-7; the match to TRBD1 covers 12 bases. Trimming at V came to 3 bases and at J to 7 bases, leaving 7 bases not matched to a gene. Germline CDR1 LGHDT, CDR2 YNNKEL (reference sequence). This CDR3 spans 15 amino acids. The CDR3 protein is CASSHSGQGAGEQYF. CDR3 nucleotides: TGTGCCAGCAGCCATTCGGGACAGGGGGCGGGGGAGCAGTACTTC.

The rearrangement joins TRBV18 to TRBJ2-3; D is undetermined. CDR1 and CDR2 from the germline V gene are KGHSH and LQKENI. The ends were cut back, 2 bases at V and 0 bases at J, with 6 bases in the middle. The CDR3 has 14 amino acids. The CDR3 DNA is TGTGCCAGCTCACCAGGGCCCAGCACAGATACGCAGTATTTT. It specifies CASSPGPSTDTQYF. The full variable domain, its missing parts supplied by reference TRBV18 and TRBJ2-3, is NAGVMQNPRHLVRRRGQEARLRCSPMKGHSHVYWYRQLPEEGLKFMVYLQKENIIDESGMPKERFSAEFPKEGPSILRIQQVVRGDSAAYFCASSPGPSTDTQYFGPGTRLTVL.

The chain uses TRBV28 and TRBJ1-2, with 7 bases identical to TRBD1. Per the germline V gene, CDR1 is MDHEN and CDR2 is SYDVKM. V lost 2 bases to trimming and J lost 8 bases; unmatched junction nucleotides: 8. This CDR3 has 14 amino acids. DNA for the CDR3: TGTGCCAGCAGTTTAGACGGACAGGCTCGGGGCTACACCTTC. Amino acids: CASSLDGQARGYTF.

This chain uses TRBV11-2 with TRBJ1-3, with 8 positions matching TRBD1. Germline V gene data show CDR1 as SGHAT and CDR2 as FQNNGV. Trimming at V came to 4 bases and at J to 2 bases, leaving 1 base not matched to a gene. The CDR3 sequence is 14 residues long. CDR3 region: CASSSDRAGNTIYF. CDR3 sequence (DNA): TGTGCCAGCAGCTCGGACAGGGCTGGAAACACCATATATTTT.

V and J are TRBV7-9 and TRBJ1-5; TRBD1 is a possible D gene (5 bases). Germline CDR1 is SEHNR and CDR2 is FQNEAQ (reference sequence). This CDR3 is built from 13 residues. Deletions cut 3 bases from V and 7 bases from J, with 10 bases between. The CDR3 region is CASSLDNRQPQHF. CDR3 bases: TGTGCCAGCAGCTTGGACAACAGGCAGCCCCAGCATTTT.

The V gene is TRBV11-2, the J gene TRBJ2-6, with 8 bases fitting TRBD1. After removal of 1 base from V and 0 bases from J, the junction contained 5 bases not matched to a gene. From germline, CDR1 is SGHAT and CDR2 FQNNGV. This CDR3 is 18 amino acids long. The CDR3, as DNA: TGTGCCAGCAGCTTAGTTCGGGACAGGTACTCTGGGGCCAACGTCCTGACTTTC. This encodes CASSLVRDRYSGANVLTF.

Here the CDR3 reads CASSGDQGAFSEQYF. The CDR3 DNA follows: TGTGCCAGCAGTGGCGATCAGGGGGCATTCAGCGAGCAGTACTTC. The chain carries TRBV6-6 and TRBJ2-7; 8 nucleotides match TRBD1. Germline trimming cut 5 bases from V and 6 bases from J; bases unmatched to any gene: 12. Germline V gives CDR1 MNHNY, CDR2 SVGAGI (reference sequence). There are 15 residues in the CDR3.

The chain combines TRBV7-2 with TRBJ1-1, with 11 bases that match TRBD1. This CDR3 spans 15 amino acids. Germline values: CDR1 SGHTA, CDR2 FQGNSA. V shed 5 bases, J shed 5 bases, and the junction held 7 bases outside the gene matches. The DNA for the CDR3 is TGTGCCAGCAGCCGGGACAGGGGGAGGGAGACTGAAGCTTTCTTT. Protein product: CASSRDRGRETEAFF.

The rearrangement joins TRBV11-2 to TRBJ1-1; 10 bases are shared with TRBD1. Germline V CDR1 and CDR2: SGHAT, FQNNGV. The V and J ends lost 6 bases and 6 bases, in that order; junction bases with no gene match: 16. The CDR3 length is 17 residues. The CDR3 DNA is TGTGCCAGCAGAATTACCGCCGGGACAGGGGCGGGCGCTGAAGCTTTCTTT. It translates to CASRITAGTGAGAEAFF.

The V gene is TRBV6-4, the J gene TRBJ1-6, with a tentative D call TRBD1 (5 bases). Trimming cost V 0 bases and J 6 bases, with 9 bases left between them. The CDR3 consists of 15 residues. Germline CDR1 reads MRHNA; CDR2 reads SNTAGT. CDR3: CASSDSGGLNSPLHF. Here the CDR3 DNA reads TGTGCCAGCAGTGACTCGGGGGGTCTTAATTCACCCCTCCACTTT.

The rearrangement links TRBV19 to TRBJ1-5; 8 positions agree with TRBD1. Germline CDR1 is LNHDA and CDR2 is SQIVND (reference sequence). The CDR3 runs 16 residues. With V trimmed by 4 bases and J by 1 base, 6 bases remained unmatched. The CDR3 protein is CASSTQGAGSNQPQHF. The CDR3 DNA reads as TGTGCCAGTAGTACCCAGGGGGCGGGGAGCAATCAGCCCCAGCATTTT. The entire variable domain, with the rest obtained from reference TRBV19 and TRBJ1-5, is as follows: DGGITQSPKYLFRKEGQNVTLSCEQNLNHDAMYWYRQDPGQGLRLIYYSQIVNDFQKGDIAEGYSVSREKKESFPLTVTSAQKNPTAFYLCASSTQGAGSNQPQHFGDGTRLSIL.

The CDR3, as DNA: TGTGCCACCAGTGACCTGAGGACAGGGGAGGAGGAGACCCAGTACTTC. Translated: CATSDLRTGEEETQYF. V and J are TRBV24-1 and TRBJ2-5, with TRBD1 identical over 9 bases. The CDR3 extends over 16 amino acids. V shed 4 bases, J shed 5 bases, and the junction held 10 bases outside the gene matches. The V gene's germline CDR1 is KGHDR and CDR2 SFDVKD.

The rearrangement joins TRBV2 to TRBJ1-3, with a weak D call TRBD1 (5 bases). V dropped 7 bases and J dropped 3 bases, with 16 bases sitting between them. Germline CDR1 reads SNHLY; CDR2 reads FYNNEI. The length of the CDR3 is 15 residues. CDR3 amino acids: CASTPWGDDGNTIYF. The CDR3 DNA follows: TGTGCCAGCACTCCCTGGGGGGATGATGGAAACACCATATATTTT. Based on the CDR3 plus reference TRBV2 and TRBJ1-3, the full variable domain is EPEVTQTPSHQVTQMGQEVILRCVPISNHLYFYWYRQILGQKVEFLVSFYNNEISEKSEIFDDQFSVERPDGSNFTLKIRSTKLEDSAMYFCASTPWGDDGNTIYFGEGSWLTVV.

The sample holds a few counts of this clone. CDR3 sequence (DNA): TGTGCCAGCAGCAAGCCCGGGAAAGCTAATGAGCAGTTCTTC. Amino acids: CASSKPGKANEQFF. V is TRBV7-2 and J is TRBJ2-1, with TRBD2 as a possible D gene (5 bases). The CDR3 loop spans 14 amino acids. The V end was cut by 5 bases, the J end by 7 bases, with 15 bases between. Germline V gene sequence: CDR1 SGHTA, CDR2 FQGNSA.

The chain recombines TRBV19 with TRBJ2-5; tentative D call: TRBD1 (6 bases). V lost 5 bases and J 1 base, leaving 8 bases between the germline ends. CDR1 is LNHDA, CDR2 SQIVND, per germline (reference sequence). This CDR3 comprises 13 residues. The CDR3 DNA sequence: TGTGCCAGTAGTGGGGGCTTCCAAGAGACCCAGTACTTC. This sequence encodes CASSGGFQETQYF.

CDR3 amino acids: CASSSLLRGGVGDTQYF. As DNA, the CDR3 is TGTGCCAGCAGTTCCCTTCTACGGGGGGGCGTTGGAGATACGCAGTATTTT. This chain uses TRBV27 with TRBJ2-3; 8 bases are shared with TRBD2. The V gene end was trimmed by 4 bases and the J gene end by 5 bases; junction bases not matched to a gene: 14. CDR1 and CDR2 from the germline V gene are MNHEY and SMNVEV (reference sequence). The CDR3 extends over 17 amino acids.

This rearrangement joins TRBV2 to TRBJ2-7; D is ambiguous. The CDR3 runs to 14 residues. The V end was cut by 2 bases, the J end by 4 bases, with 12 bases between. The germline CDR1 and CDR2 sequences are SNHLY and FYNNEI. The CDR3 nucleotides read TGTGCCAGCAGTGAATATGACTCTCCTTACGAGCAGTACTTC. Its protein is CASSEYDSPYEQYF.

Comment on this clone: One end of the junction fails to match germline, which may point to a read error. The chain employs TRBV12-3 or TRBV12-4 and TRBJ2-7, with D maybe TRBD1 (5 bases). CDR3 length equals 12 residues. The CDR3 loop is CASSSQAYGQYF. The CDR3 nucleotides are TGTGCCAGCAGTTCACAGGCTTACGGGCAGTACTTC.

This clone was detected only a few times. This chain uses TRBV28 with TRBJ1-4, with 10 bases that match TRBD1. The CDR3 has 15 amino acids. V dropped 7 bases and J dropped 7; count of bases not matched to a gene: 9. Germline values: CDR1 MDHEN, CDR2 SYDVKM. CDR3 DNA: TGTGCCAGCAACACAGACAGGGGGCCGGGTGAAAAACTGTTTTTT. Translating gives CASNTDRGPGEKLFF.

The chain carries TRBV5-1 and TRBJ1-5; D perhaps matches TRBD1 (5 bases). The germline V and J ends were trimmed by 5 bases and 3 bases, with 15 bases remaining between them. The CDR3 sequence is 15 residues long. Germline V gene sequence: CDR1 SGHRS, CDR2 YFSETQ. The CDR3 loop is CASRADQGHNQPQHF. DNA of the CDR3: TGCGCCAGCAGGGCGGACCAGGGCCACAATCAGCCCCAGCATTTT. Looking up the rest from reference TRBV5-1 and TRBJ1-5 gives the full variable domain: KAGVTQTPRYLIKTRGQQVTLSCSPISGHRSVSWYQQTPGQGLQFLFEYFSETQRNKGNFPGRFSGRQFSNSRSEMNVSTLELGDSALYLCASRADQGHNQPQHFGDGTRLSIL.

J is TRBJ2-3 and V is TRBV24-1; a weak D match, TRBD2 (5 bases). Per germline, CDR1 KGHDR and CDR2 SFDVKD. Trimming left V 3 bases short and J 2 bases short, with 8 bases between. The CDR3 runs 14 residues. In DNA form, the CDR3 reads TGTGCCACCAGTGATCCCCGGGACACAGATACGCAGTATTTT. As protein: CATSDPRDTDTQYF.